This TCR beta chain was identified during a study of blood T cell repertoires in COVID-19 (dated by TCRdb to about 2020). Study-wide context: The collaborator samples originated in the United States, Italy and Spain and spanned the acute and convalescent phases of COVID-19. The material from the prospective study consisted of cDNA or gDNA derived from T cells, B-cell-depleted T cells, or PBMCs. The repertoires were released in a freely available public database intended as a resource for research on the immune response to SARS-CoV-2. A de-identified subject ID, COVID-19 status, age in years and sex were almost always included in the sample metadata. HLA class I and class II types, where available, came from metadata supplied by the sample provider rather than from assay-based typing. Subjects who had been exposed to COVID-19, were actively infected with it, or had recovered from it provided the deeply sampled blood TCRbeta repertoires that made up the dataset. Samples came from the ongoing ImmuneRACE study (first 160 participants) plus 1,254 subjects from 6 global collaborators. Broad study findings and their caveats: The amount of clinical and demographic metadata varied by source and participant and was provided uncurated.

This clone showed up just once. It has no known antigen specificity. No base qualities exist here, and no much larger clone lies one base off it. The immunoSEQ Assay, a bias-controlled multiplex PCR, was used to amplify TCRbeta CDR3 regions from genomic DNA. Concerning the study's data processing: Nucleated cell counts per sample were estimated from amplification of reference gene primers within the assay. To quantify the absolute abundance of each unique TCRbeta CDR3 rearrangement, sequence reads were collapsed and filtered. Productive Simpson clonality was computed per sample as the square root of Simpson's diversity index over productive rearrangements. The source is immuneACCESS, and TCRdb retained only in-frame sequences with V and J called. Part of the clones is not carried over; for the studies checked, unresolved V genes explain less than half of this, and the remainder is unexplained. That table supplies the V and J calls and clone size; D and trimming were determined from the DNA. This sample gives some 200,000 clones in total; roughly four fifths of them show up just once. 7.5% to 9% of the sample comes from the top ten.

At one collaborating source in Seattle, patients were enrolled during active infection and were followed longitudinally through the course of disease. Collaborating institutions collected whole blood in K2EDTA tubes following their own protocols. Collaborator samples were shipped for TCRbeta analysis as frozen whole blood, isolated PBMCs, or DNA extracted from either sample type. The material sequenced was peripheral blood. The sequence derives from a woman of 80 years or more with COVID-19, enrolled during active disease.

The CDR3 loop reads CASSVDGAGYEQYF. The DNA is as follows: TGTGCCAGCAGCGTAGACGGGGCGGGGTACGAGCAGTACTTC. The rearrangement joined TRBV9 to TRBJ2-7; matching of 6 bases hints at TRBD2 as the D gene. The CDR3 spans 14 residues, from the cysteine through the phenylalanine. This entry keeps only the CDR3 DNA: 42 bases, framed from base 1. Based on the germline V gene, the CDR1 and CDR2 sequences are SGDLS and YYNGEE. V and J are truncated by 0 bases and 4 bases respectively, leaving an intervening sequence of 11 bases. Extended through the reference TRBV9 and TRBJ2-7 proteins, this CDR3 yields the full variable domain: DSGVTQTPKHLITATGQRVTLRCSPRSGDLSVYWYQQSLDQGLQFLIQYYNGEERAKGNILERFSAQQFPDLHSELNLSSLELGDSALYFCASSVDGAGYEQYFGPGTRLTVT.